This T cell receptor (beta chain) was recorded in a study of cytomegalovirus exposure and HLA in healthy donors. The trim removed 10 bases at V and 1 base at J, leaving 8 bases unmatched. Germline V gene sequence: CDR1 MNHEY, CDR2 SMNVEV (reference sequence). This CDR3 is 15 amino acids long. The method was immunoSEQ multiplex PCR; TCRdb's version includes in-frame clones alone and lacks a portion of them. The repertoire consists of around 60,000 clones, with almost 97% occurring once and the leading ten covering 1% to 1.5%. Specimen: PBMCs. The rearrangement joins TRBV27 to TRBJ2-1, with TRBD1 identical over 9 bases. This sequence was found in a woman aged 18-29 years in good health and CMV-seronegative. CDR3 DNA sequence: TGTGCCAACAGACAGGGGGAGGAGTCCTACAATGAGCAGTTCTTC. Translating gives CANRQGEESYNEQFF.